This T cell receptor beta chain was captured by sequencing in a study of monozygotic twins with cystic fibrosis. Study outcomes and limitations: J usage was most co-twin-similar in 8 of 16 pairs, V in 13. Monozygotic CF twins shared more identical nucleotide clonotypes than unrelated patients.

This CDR3 is built from 14 residues. The ends lost 8 bases at V and 3 bases at J; junction bases unmatched: 7. The germline gives CDR1 MNHNS, CDR2 SASEGT. This clone appeared a few times. Its target is unknown. The data were produced by immunoSEQ multiplex PCR, yet TCRdb's version contains in-frame clones alone and is incomplete. The sample has about 24,000 clones, approximately 90% seen once; the top ten hold 0.25% to 0.35%. The rearrangement links TRBV6-1 to TRBJ1-1; 9 positions agree with TRBD1. Input material: blood. The TCR was taken from a girl aged 2-10 years with cystic fibrosis. The CDR3 DNA follows: TGTGCCAGCGGACAACAGGGGGCGGACACTGAAGCTTTCTTT. It translates to CASGQQGADTEAFF.